This T cell receptor beta chain was observed in a study of cytomegalovirus exposure and HLA in healthy donors. Donors were ostensibly healthy at sampling, although undocumented immune exposures were probable. Study-level findings and limits: Several V segments, TRBV6-2 and TRBV6-3 among them, could not be told apart and were dropped. The study recorded fewer than 200 TCR beta chains that were cytomegalovirus-associated.

The V gene's germline CDR1 is DFQATT and CDR2 SNEGSKA (reference sequence). This CDR3 comprises 11 residues. Deletions cut 3 bases from V and 3 bases from J, with 6 bases between. As for this clone: Its antigen is undetermined.

PCR primers comprised 60 Vbeta and 13 Jbeta primers. Data came from immunoSEQ multiplex PCR; TCRdb stores just in-frame clones and leaves some out. The sample has 90,000 to 130,000 clones, 65% to 75% seen once. The chain has TRBV20-1 and TRBJ2-7, with D hard to call. The sequence came from a man in his thirties or forties in good health and CMV-seropositive. Sequencing was carried out using PBMCs. CDR3 loop: CSARNSYEQYF. The CDR3 DNA reads as TGCAGTGCTAGGAACAGCTACGAGCAGTACTTC.